This TCR beta chain was retrieved from a study of T cells in tumors after PD-1 blockade. At the level of the study: A subset received ongoing vismodegib 150 mg daily alongside anti-PD-1 therapy. Blood samples averaged 113,528 templates (range about 23,000-260,000) and approximately 37,000 unique clonotypes.

Profiled with immunoSEQ multiplex PCR; TCRdb holds only in-frame clones, not every one. The table records over 60,000 clones, around 67% of them present only once. Germline loops: CDR1 SNHLY, CDR2 FYNNEI. V lost 6 bases and J lost 1; bases outside the gene matches: 3. The CDR3 runs to 14 residues. The chain joins TRBV2 to TRBJ1-2; TRBD1 agrees at 9 bases. The receptor was derived from a human donor with basal cell carcinoma. The sample was PBMCs, taken after anti-PD-1 treatment. CDR3 nucleotide sequence: TGTGCCAGCAGCCTGGACAGGGGTAACTATGGCTACACCTTC. Translation: CASSLDRGNYGYTF.